A selection of T cell receptor beta chains follows, all from one sample in a study of cytomegalovirus exposure and HLA in healthy donors. TCRdb keeps only in-frame clones here, not all; method: immunoSEQ multiplex PCR. The sample yields 250,000 to 350,000 clones, 86% seen once. Sequencing input: PBMCs. These receptors came from a middle-aged man in good health and CMV-seropositive. CDR3s include the opening cysteine and the closing phenylalanine or tryptophan.

.,TRBV5-4,CASSLSQGPSYEQYF
TRBJ1-2,TRBV6-5,CASSYSARGGYTF
TRBJ1-5,TRBV28,CASSFRVVRRNSNQPQHF
TRBJ1-5,TRBV27,CASSLSSTGTGHDQPQHF
TRBJ1-2,TRBV30,CAWGEGVGGYGYTF
TRBJ2-7,TRBV28,CASSEIAGGLYEQYF
TRBJ2-5,TRBV2,CASSEGSGGWETQYF
TRBJ2-1,TRBV18,CASSSGLTEQFF
TRBJ2-5,TRBV5-1,CASSVAGHGETQYF
TRBJ1-2,TRBV9,CARPTGGCYGYTF
TRBJ2-7,TRBV15,CATSVLAVSSYEQYF
TRBJ1-2,TRBV7-6,CASSSPGTGLGYTF
TRBJ1-2,TRBV2,CASKKGPYGYTF
TRBJ2-1,TRBV7-9,CASSLSGGSDEQFF
TRBJ2-7,TRBV29-1,CSVKTGVEQYF
TRBJ2-6,TRBV6-6,CASSYRGGANVLTF
TRBJ2-1,TRBV19,CASRRGQNLYNEQFF
TRBJ2-1,TRBV27,CASSYILTGTREEQFF
TRBJ2-4,TRBV19,CASTSYSQNIQYF
TRBJ2-4,TRBV30,CAWSPGTGGPKNIQYF
TRBJ2-2,TRBV28,CASSFGAGTNTGELFF
TRBJ2-3,TRBV30,CAWSLSSGTDTQYF
TRBJ2-7,TRBV4-3,CASSQDCSTRGGDYEQYF
TRBJ2-1,TRBV14,CASSPHRTGDPYNEQFF
TRBJ2-7,TRBV10-1,CASSEQGYNEQYF
TRBJ2-7,TRBV19,CASILEGETVLSEQYF
TRBJ2-7,TRBV9,CASSVGAGTYEQYF
TRBJ2-5,TRBV7-6,CASSLGGLAGVETQYF
TRBJ2-1,TRBV7-9,CASSLGGGGRSLF
TRBJ2-7,TRBV29-1,CSVSDRGEQYF
TRBJ1-1,TRBV6-5,CASSYSMFAGNTEAFF
TRBJ2-7,TRBV2,CASSRDSNSYEQYF
TRBJ2-1,TRBV7-3,CASSLVPVVGLAGYNEQFF